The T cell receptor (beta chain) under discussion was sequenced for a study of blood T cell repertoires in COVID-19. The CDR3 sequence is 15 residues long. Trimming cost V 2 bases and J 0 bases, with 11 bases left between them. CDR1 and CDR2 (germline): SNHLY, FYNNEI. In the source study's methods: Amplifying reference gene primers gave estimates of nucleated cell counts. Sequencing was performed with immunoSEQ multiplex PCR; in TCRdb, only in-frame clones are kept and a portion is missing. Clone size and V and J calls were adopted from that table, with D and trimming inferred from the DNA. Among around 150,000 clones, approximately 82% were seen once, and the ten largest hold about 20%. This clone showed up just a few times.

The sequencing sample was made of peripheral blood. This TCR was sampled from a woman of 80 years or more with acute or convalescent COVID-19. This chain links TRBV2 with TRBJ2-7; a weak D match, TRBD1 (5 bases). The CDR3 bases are TGTGCCAGCAGTGAATTTCCGGACACCTCCTACGAGCAGTACTTC. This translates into CASSEFPDTSYEQYF.